This T cell receptor beta chain was retrieved from a study of Ad26.COV2.S vaccination and SARS-CoV-2 variants. Sequenced by immunoSEQ multiplex PCR; TCRdb stores in-frame clones only, minus some. This sample has some 500,000 clones, with nearly 90% found just once. For this clone: Its specificity is unknown.

Deletions cut 5 bases from V and 6 bases from J, with 25 bases between. The CDR3 has 17 amino acids. Germline V lookup: CDR1 LNHDA, CDR2 SQIVND (reference sequence). General observations from the study: Marked by substantial breadth, spike-specific CD8+ and CD4+ T cell responses were reportedly seen after vaccination.

Indicated treatment: some 20 received Ad26.COV2.S at low or high dose, single or two shots; about five received placebo; per-sample allocation not given. Day 63 following the first vaccine or placebo injection was when the samples were taken. The sample consisted of peripheral blood, taken in a trial of Ad26.COV2.S vaccine versus placebo. The receptor comes from a person aged 18-60 years who received the Ad26.COV2.S COVID-19 vaccine or a placebo. The chain has TRBV19 and TRBJ1-1; D is ambiguous. The CDR3 bases are TGTGCCAGTAGTCCCCAGGTGTCTGGGGTTCGTATCTCTGAAGCTTTCTTT. Protein sequence: CASSPQVSGVRISEAFF.